A selection of T cell receptor beta chains follows, all from one sample in a study of beta chain features in type 1 diabetes. Clones were sequenced by immunoSEQ multiplex PCR, and TCRdb holds only the in-frame ones, with some missing. There are roughly 340,000 clones in the sample; around an eighth occur only once, and over 0.008% lies in the top ten. Sequenced sample: naive CD4+ T cells from blood. These receptors were obtained from a woman younger than 35 with type 1 diabetes. CDR3s include the opening cysteine and the closing phenylalanine or tryptophan. A D gene is named only where the DNA matches it firmly. A clone size is listed for some rows: how often the clone was seen (once, few, many), or a class if it is expanded.

few | TRBD1 | TRBJ2-7 | TRBV28 | CASSLRTGGSKEQYF | TGTGCCAGCAGTTTGAGGACAGGGGGGTCAAAGGAGCAGTACTTC
. | . | TRBJ1-3 | TRBV10-3 | CAIRASTGTSGNTIYF | TGTGCCATCAGGGCCTCGACAGGAACGTCCGGAAACACCATATATTTT
. | . | TRBJ1-1 | TRBV9 | CASSVGDNWRLEAFF | TGTGCCAGCAGCGTAGGGGACAACTGGCGCCTTGAAGCTTTCTTT
. | TRBD2 | TRBJ2-1 | TRBV9 | CASSVAEGLAGNEQFF | TGTGCCAGCAGCGTAGCTGAGGGACTAGCGGGCAATGAGCAGTTCTTC
few | TRBD1 | TRBJ1-1 | TRBV11-2 | CASSSRTGWNTEAFF | TGTGCCAGCAGCTCCCGGACAGGGTGGAACACTGAAGCTTTCTTT
. | TRBD2 | TRBJ2-3 | TRBV7-6 | CASRPTGGGTDTQYF | TGTGCCAGCAGACCTACGGGGGGAGGCACAGATACGCAGTATTTT
. | TRBD1 | TRBJ2-2 | TRBV28 | CASSPGQGNTGELFF | TGTGCCAGCAGTCCGGGACAGGGGAACACCGGGGAGCTGTTTTTT
. | . | TRBJ1-1 | TRBV7-8 | CASSLVLTGMNTEAFF | TGTGCCAGCAGCTTAGTCCTCACAGGGATGAACACTGAAGCTTTCTTT
few | TRBD1 | TRBJ2-7 | TRBV9 | CASSARGGFEQYF | TGTGCCAGCAGCGCGAGAGGGGGCTTCGAGCAGTACTTC
few | TRBD1 | TRBJ2-7 | TRBV7-9 | CASSLGGQGAEQYF | TGTGCCAGCAGCTTAGGGGGACAGGGGGCCGAGCAGTACTTC
. | . | TRBJ1-1 | TRBV5-4 | CASSFARKNTEAFF | TGTGCCAGCAGCTTTGCCAGGAAGAACACTGAAGCTTTCTTT
. | . | TRBJ1-1 | TRBV28 | CASWAYTEAFF | TGTGCCAGCTGGGCGTACACTGAAGCTTTCTTT
few | TRBD2 | TRBJ2-1 | TRBV9 | CASSPSGSSYNEQFF | TGTGCCAGCAGCCCCAGCGGGAGCTCCTACAATGAGCAGTTCTTC
. | . | TRBJ1-1 | TRBV30 | CAWSVRQSTEAFF | TGTGCCTGGAGTGTCCGACAGAGCACTGAAGCTTTCTTT
. | TRBD1 | TRBJ1-1 | TRBV15 | CATSHPGQMNTEAFF | TGTGCCACCAGCCATCCGGGACAGATGAACACTGAAGCTTTCTTT
few | TRBD1 | TRBJ2-5 | TRBV6-6 | CASQAAHRGQGETQYF | TGTGCCAGCCAAGCCGCCCACAGGGGCCAAGGAGAGACCCAGTACTTC
. | . | TRBJ1-4 | TRBV7-9 | CASSLRQTTNEKLFF | TGTGCCAGCAGCCTCAGGCAGACAACTAATGAAAAACTGTTTTTT
few | . | TRBJ2-3 | TRBV4-3 | CASSQGTYGDTQYF | TGCGCCAGCAGCCAAGGGACATATGGAGATACGCAGTATTTT
few | . | TRBJ2-7 | TRBV25-1 | CASSTYGGLRYEQYF | TGTGCCAGCAGTACCTACGGGGGGCTTCGCTACGAGCAGTACTTC
. | . | TRBJ2-3 | TRBV5-4 | CASSPSRDSPTDTQYF | TGTGCCAGCAGCCCCAGCCGGGACTCCCCTACAGATACGCAGTATTTT
few | TRBD1 | TRBJ1-2 | TRBV7-8 | CASRPGQGALNYGYTF | TGTGCCAGCAGGCCTGGACAGGGGGCTCTTAACTATGGCTACACCTTC
few | TRBD1 | TRBJ2-1 | TRBV30 | CAWSQGAILYEQFF | TGTGCCTGGAGTCAGGGGGCGATTCTTTATGAGCAGTTCTTC
. | . | TRBJ2-5 | TRBV9 | CASSSFGRGAGETQYF | TGTGCCAGCAGCTCCTTCGGGCGGGGAGCAGGAGAGACCCAGTACTTC
. | . | TRBJ1-2 | TRBV4-3 | CASSHLGGGGYGYTF | TGCGCCAGCAGCCACCTAGGGGGGGGCGGCTATGGCTACACCTTC
. | TRBD2 | TRBJ2-3 | TRBV7-2 | CASSTRTSGYTDTQYF | TGTGCCAGCAGCACGCGGACTAGCGGGTACACAGATACGCAGTATTTT
once | TRBD1 | TRBJ2-3 | TRBV19 | CASADRPDPTDTQYF | TGTGCCAGTGCGGACAGGCCGGATCCCACAGATACGCAGTATTTT
. | . | TRBJ2-7 | TRBV4-3 | CASSQDSGGSYEQYF | TGCGCCAGCAGCCAAGATTCGGGGGGCAGCTACGAGCAGTACTTC
few | . | TRBJ2-1 | TRBV28 | CASSLSSSYNEQFF | TGTGCCAGCAGTTTATCTAGCAGCTACAATGAGCAGTTCTTC
. | . | TRBJ2-3 | TRBV7-2 | CASSPSAGTSTDTQYF | TGTGCCAGCAGCCCTAGTGCGGGGACCTCCACAGATACGCAGTATTTT
. | TRBD2 | TRBJ2-5 | TRBV29-1 | CSCSGEETQYF | TGCAGCTGCAGCGGGGAAGAGACCCAGTACTTC
few | . | TRBJ2-3 | TRBV18 | CASSPNSGGVTDTQYF | TGTGCCAGCTCACCAAACAGCGGAGGCGTCACAGATACGCAGTATTTT
few | . | TRBJ2-5 | TRBV7-9 | CASSSSVQETQYF | TGTGCCAGCAGCTCTAGCGTGCAAGAGACCCAGTACTTC
few | TRBD1 | TRBJ1-2 | TRBV28 | CASTTEGAGGYTF | TGTGCCAGCACCACGGAGGGGGCCGGTGGCTACACCTTC
few | . | TRBJ2-1 | TRBV4-3 | CASGGTAGNEQFF | TGCGCCAGCGGAGGGACTGCAGGCAATGAGCAGTTCTTC
. | . | TRBJ2-2 | TRBV25-1 | CASTFGTNTGELFF | TGTGCCAGCACGTTCGGGACTAACACCGGGGAGCTGTTTTTT
few | TRBD1 | TRBJ2-7 | TRBV18 | CASSWGQESYEQYF | TGTGCCAGCTCATGGGGACAGGAGTCCTACGAGCAGTACTTC
. | . | TRBJ2-1 | TRBV12-5 | CASGVSSRRDVYNEQFF | TGTGCTAGTGGTGTTTCCTCTCGGCGGGACGTATACAATGAGCAGTTCTTC
. | . | TRBJ2-7 | TRBV28 | CASRLTGNHEQYF | TGTGCCAGCAGGCTTACAGGGAACCACGAGCAGTACTTC
few | TRBD2 | TRBJ2-5 | TRBV4-3 | CASSPPCPSGRAARETQYF | TGCGCCAGCAGCCCCCCATGCCCTAGCGGGAGGGCCGCGCGGGAGACCCAGTACTTC
few | TRBD1 | TRBJ2-5 | TRBV4-2 | CASSQEVDRGKTQYF | TGTGCCAGCAGCCAGGAGGTGGACAGGGGAAAGACCCAGTACTTC
. | TRBD2 | TRBJ2-7 | TRBV4-1 | CASSLFPGLAGFEQYF | TGCGCCAGCAGCCTGTTTCCGGGACTAGCGGGATTCGAGCAGTACTTC
. | . | TRBJ1-1 | TRBV4-3 | CASSQDIAQNTEAFF | TGCGCCAGCAGCCAAGATATAGCGCAGAACACTGAAGCTTTCTTT
. | . | TRBJ2-4 | TRBV9 | CASSVLVSSSIQYF | TGTGCCAGCAGCGTCCTAGTTTCGTCGAGCATTCAGTACTTC
. | . | TRBJ1-1 | TRBV27 | CASIIYREEYTEAFF | TGTGCCAGCATCATTTATCGGGAGGAATACACTGAAGCTTTCTTT
. | TRBD1 | TRBJ1-5 | TRBV25-1 | CASSGTGVLGDQPQHF | TGTGCCAGCAGTGGGACAGGGGTCCTGGGGGATCAGCCCCAGCATTTT
. | TRBD2 | TRBJ2-3 | TRBV9 | CASSPGLAGVTDTQYF | TGTGCCAGCAGCCCCGGACTAGCGGGGGTCACAGATACGCAGTATTTT
few | TRBD2 | TRBJ2-1 | TRBV5-4 | CASSFISGGASNEQFF | TGTGCCAGCAGCTTCATTAGCGGGGGGGCCAGCAATGAGCAGTTCTTC